These 30 T cell receptor beta chains originate from one sample sequenced in a study of cytomegalovirus exposure and HLA in healthy donors. Sequencing used immunoSEQ multiplex PCR; TCRdb keeps in-frame clones, though not all of them. This sample has about 76,000 clones, with roughly 94% found just once. The sequenced material came from PBMCs. These receptors were obtained from a man aged 18-30 years in good health and CMV-seropositive.

The rearrangement links TRBV4-1 to TRBJ2-7; 7 nucleotides match TRBD1. The V segment lost 0 bases and the J segment 2 bases; nucleotides outside the gene matches: 4. Per the germline V gene, CDR1 is MGHRA and CDR2 is YSYEKL. This CDR3 is built from 15 residues. CDR3 in amino acids: CASSQDRQGPYEQYF. CDR3 DNA sequence: TGCGCCAGCAGCCAAGATCGACAGGGTCCCTACGAGCAGTACTTC.

The genes are TRBV10-3 and TRBJ1-1, with TRBD1 matching 9 bases. J gave up 1 base and V 3 bases, and 9 bases lay outside the gene matches. Germline CDR1 ENHRY, CDR2 SYGVKD. The CDR3 totals 17 residues. The CDR3 DNA is TGTGCCATCAGTGAACGGACAGGGGTTGGCGGGAACACTGAAGCTTTCTTT. This codes for CAISERTGVGGNTEAFF.

In this sample, this clone turned up once. The genes are TRBV19 and TRBJ2-3; TRBD1 matches 7 bases. The germline CDR1 and CDR2 sequences are LNHDA and SQIVND (reference sequence). V shed 3 bases, J shed 1 base, and the junction held 4 bases outside the gene matches. The CDR3 has 15 amino acids. CDR3 sequence reads: CASSIRGGGTDTQYF. The DNA for the CDR3 is TGTGCCAGTAGTATCCGAGGGGGCGGCACAGATACGCAGTATTTT.

The rearrangement joins TRBV9 to TRBJ2-1; maybe TRBD1 (6 bases). Germline CDR1 SGDLS, CDR2 YYNGEE. The germline V and J ends were trimmed by 3 bases and 9 bases, with 13 bases remaining between them. The CDR3 length is 13 residues. Written as DNA, the CDR3 is TGTGCCAGCAGCGGACAGGTGATCGGTGAGCAGTTCTTC. This translates into CASSGQVIGEQFF.

The J gene is TRBJ2-7, the V gene TRBV11-3; D is perhaps TRBD2 (6 bases). The V and J ends lost 4 bases and 4 bases respectively, with 17 bases between them. Germline lookup yields CDR1 SGHNT and CDR2 YENEEA. This CDR3 has 15 amino acids. The CDR3 loop reads CASSYTGGPGYEQYF. The CDR3 coding sequence is TGTGCCAGCAGCTACACAGGAGGGCCTGGGTACGAGCAGTACTTC.

The V gene is TRBV6-1, the J gene TRBJ2-1; a possible D gene is TRBD2 (5 bases). From germline, CDR1 is MNHNS and CDR2 SASEGT. The CDR3 extends over 13 amino acids. V was shortened by 5 bases and J by 13 bases, with 18 bases between the two germline ends. In nucleotides, the CDR3 is TGTGCCAGCAGTTTTACTCCCAGCGGTCCACAGTTCTTC. Amino acids: CASSFTPSGPQFF.

This chain joins TRBV6-6 and TRBJ2-2, with 8 bases aligning to TRBD2. The CDR3 length is 16 residues. Germline values: CDR1 MNHNY, CDR2 SVGAGI (reference sequence). The V gene end was trimmed by 6 bases and the J gene end by 3 bases; junction bases not matched to a gene: 9. The CDR3 sequence is CASRGPTSGDTGELFF. In DNA, the CDR3 is TGTGCCAGCAGGGGACCCACTAGCGGTGACACCGGGGAGCTGTTTTTT.

The chain recombines TRBV30 with TRBJ2-2; possible D gene TRBD1, 6 bases. The ends were cut back, 4 bases at V and 5 bases at J, with 14 bases in the middle. This CDR3 has 14 amino acids. Germline V lookup: CDR1 GTSNPN, CDR2 SVGIG (reference sequence). The CDR3 nucleotides read TGTGCCTGGACATACCACACAGGGACCGGGGAGCTGTTTTTT. As protein: CAWTYHTGTGELFF.

The gene calls are TRBV28 and TRBJ2-7, with D perhaps TRBD2 (5 bases). Germline CDR1 MDHEN, CDR2 SYDVKM. Trimming left V 3 bases short and J 6 bases short, with 15 bases between. The CDR3 loop spans 14 amino acids. CDR3 region: CASSLTGEGVEQYF. CDR3 DNA: TGTGCCAGCAGTTTGACCGGGGAAGGCGTCGAGCAGTACTTC.

The genes are TRBV6-6 and TRBJ1-1; D might be TRBD1 (5 bases). The CDR3 sequence is 11 residues long. In germline, CDR1 is MNHNY, CDR2 SVGAGI (reference sequence). V dropped 8 bases and J dropped 3 bases, with 7 bases sitting between them. CDR3 residues: CASRGYTEAFF. The CDR3 DNA reads TGTGCCAGCCGGGGGTACACTGAAGCTTTCTTT.

The V and J genes are TRBV29-1 and TRBJ2-1, with D possibly matching TRBD2 (5 bases). The V end lost 7 bases, the J end lost 4 bases, and 17 bases lay between the germline ends. Germline-derived CDR1 and CDR2 are SQVTM and ANQGSEA. The length of the CDR3 is 14 residues. The CDR3 DNA follows: TGCAGCGCCGACGCCCGACGGACTTACAATGAGCAGTTCTTC. Protein product: CSADARRTYNEQFF.

The V call is TRBV9, the J call TRBJ1-2; D possibly corresponds to TRBD1 (5 bases). The CDR3 contains 15 residues. Per germline, CDR1 SGDLS and CDR2 YYNGEE. V dropped 1 base and J dropped 0 bases, with 10 bases sitting between them. The CDR3 protein is CASSVSGLPNYGYTF. DNA of the CDR3: TGTGCCAGCAGCGTATCAGGGCTTCCTAACTATGGCTACACCTTC.

The rearrangement uses TRBV21-1 and TRBJ2-4; the DNA was not compared with TRBD1, the D call given in the table. TRBV21-1 is a pseudogene segment. The CDR3 length is 17 residues. CDR3 protein: CASSKVGQGDGKNIQYF. DNA for the CDR3: TGTGCCAGCAGCAAAGTGGGGCAGGGGGATGGCAAAAACATTCAGTACTTC.

This sequence joins TRBV28 and TRBJ2-1; D is perhaps TRBD2 (5 bases). Germline loops: CDR1 MDHEN, CDR2 SYDVKM. CDR3 length: 16 residues. V lost 8 bases, J lost 8 bases, and 25 bases lay in between. The DNA for the CDR3 is TGTGCCAGCTCCCTCCTCGGTGGGCGGAGGCGGGATGAGCAGTTCTTC. Its translation is CASSLLGGRRRDEQFF.

Only one count was recorded for this clone. V is TRBV4-1 and J is TRBJ1-3; D might be TRBD1 (5 bases). Germline values: CDR1 MGHRA, CDR2 YSYEKL. The germline V and J ends were trimmed by 4 bases and 4 bases, with 14 bases remaining between them. The CDR3 totals 15 residues. The CDR3 region is CASSRKTESGNTIYF. CDR3 sequence (DNA): TGCGCCAGCAGCCGAAAGACAGAGTCCGGAAACACCATATATTTT.

V and J are TRBV11-2 and TRBJ2-2; TRBD1 agrees at 8 bases. J was trimmed by 7 bases and V by 2 bases; bases with no gene match: 6. Germline-derived CDR1 and CDR2 are SGHAT and FQNNGV. This CDR3 region has 15 residues. This CDR3 is CASSLKAGGGGELFF. Here the CDR3 DNA reads TGTGCCAGCAGCTTAAAGGCAGGGGGCGGCGGGGAGCTGTTTTTT.

The gene calls are TRBV7-2 and TRBJ2-5; 9 bases line up with TRBD1. CDR3 size: 16 residues. V was pared by 1 base and J by 5 bases, with 8 bases of the junction left unmatched. CDR1 is SGHTA, CDR2 FQGNSA, per germline. The CDR3: CASSLGRDRASETQYF. As DNA, the CDR3 is TGTGCCAGCAGCTTAGGTCGGGACAGGGCCTCGGAGACCCAGTACTTC.

The chain has TRBV15 and TRBJ2-1; weak D call: TRBD1 (6 bases). The CDR3 has 17 amino acids. Looked up from germline, CDR1 is LNHNV and CDR2 is YYDKDF (reference sequence). Trimming removed 3 bases at V and 3 bases at J, with 18 bases between. CDR3 DNA sequence: TGTGCCACCAGCAGTATTCAACAGGGAAACTTCTACAATGAGCAGTTCTTC. Translating gives CATSSIQQGNFYNEQFF.

The CDR3 region has the DNA TGCGCCAGCAGCTTCGATGGACAGGGCAATCAGCCCCAGCATTTT. Its protein product is CASSFDGQGNQPQHF. The chain couples TRBV5-1 to TRBJ1-5; 7 bases align to TRBD1. CDR1 and CDR2 (germline): SGHRS, YFSETQ. This CDR3 is built from 15 residues. Trimming at V came to 2 bases and at J to 2 bases, leaving 4 bases not matched to a gene.

In this sample, this clone turned up a few times. This chain joins TRBV19 and TRBJ2-7; TRBD2 matches 7 bases. Trimming cost V 5 bases and J 6 bases; bases outside gene matches: 13. Looked up from germline, CDR1 is LNHDA and CDR2 is SQIVND (reference sequence). The CDR3 loop spans 15 amino acids. Written as DNA, the CDR3 is TGTGCCAGTAGTGCAGCAACCGTCTCTAGCGGCGAGCAGTACTTC. Translated, it gives CASSAATVSSGEQYF.

V and J are TRBV5-1 and TRBJ2-5, with TRBD1 as a possible D gene (6 bases). The CDR3 runs to 14 residues. Per germline, CDR1 SGHRS and CDR2 YFSETQ. The V gene lost 4 bases and the J gene lost 0 bases, with 10 bases spanning the gap. The CDR3 is CASSRDRYQETQYF. The DNA of the CDR3 is TGCGCCAGCAGCCGCGACAGGTACCAAGAGACCCAGTACTTC.

The rearrangement links TRBV27 to TRBJ2-7; no clear D gene. The germline V gene has CDR1 MNHEY and CDR2 SMNVEV (reference sequence). Trimming cost V 0 bases and J 0 bases, with 12 bases left between them. CDR3 length: 16 amino acids. The CDR3 region has the DNA TGTGCCAGCAGTTTATCTGGTCAGGTTATCTCCTACGAGCAGTACTTC. Its protein is CASSLSGQVISYEQYF.

The CDR3 loop is CASTTSGISYNEQFF. The CDR3 DNA follows: TGTGCCAGCACCACTAGCGGGATCTCCTACAATGAGCAGTTCTTC. This sequence joins TRBV28 and TRBJ2-1, with 10 bases identical to TRBD2. This CDR3 has 15 amino acids. The trim removed 7 bases at V and 0 bases at J, leaving 3 bases unmatched. The germline V gene has CDR1 MDHEN and CDR2 SYDVKM.

This rearrangement joins TRBV10-3 to TRBJ2-7, with D tentatively TRBD1 (6 bases). CDR1 is ENHRY and CDR2 is SYGVKD in the germline V gene. The CDR3 length is 15 residues. V was cut by 4 bases and J by 6 bases, with 19 bases left in between. This chain's CDR3 is CAISGTRDMGFEQYF. The CDR3 coding sequence is TGTGCCATCAGTGGAACCCGGGACATGGGTTTCGAGCAGTACTTC.

V and J are TRBV27 and TRBJ2-2, with a tentative D call TRBD2 (6 bases). The CDR3 has 14 amino acids. Germline V gene data show CDR1 as MNHEY and CDR2 as SMNVEV (reference sequence). V was clipped by 9 bases and J by 2 bases, with 13 bases between them. As DNA, the CDR3 is TGTGCCAGTCGGTTCGGGACTAACACCGGGGAGCTGTTTTTT. It encodes CASRFGTNTGELFF.

The chain is built from TRBV30 and TRBJ1-1, with TRBD1 as a possible D gene (6 bases). This CDR3 comprises 13 residues. The V end lost 0 bases, the J end lost 5 bases, and 10 bases lay between the germline ends. Germline CDR1 is GTSNPN and CDR2 is SVGIG (reference sequence). CDR3: CAWSVGGRTEAFF. The DNA of the CDR3 is TGTGCCTGGAGTGTTGGGGGCCGGACTGAAGCTTTCTTT.

This chain uses TRBV28 with TRBJ2-7, with 10 bases that match TRBD2. The V gene end was trimmed by 6 bases and the J gene end by 1 base; junction bases not matched to a gene: 3. CDR3 length: 14 amino acids. CDR1 MDHEN and CDR2 SYDVKM come from the germline V gene. In DNA form, the CDR3 reads TGTGCCAGCAGACTAGCGGGGACTTCCTACGAGCAGTACTTC. Protein sequence: CASRLAGTSYEQYF. Complete variable domain (other parts from reference TRBV28 and TRBJ2-7): DVKVTQSSRYLVKRTGEKVFLECVQDMDHENMFWYRQDPGLGLRLIYFSYDVKMKEKGDIPEGYSVSREKKERFSLILESASTNQTSMYLCASRLAGTSYEQYFGPGTRLTVT.

This chain links TRBV2 with TRBJ2-1; TRBD2 matches 8 bases. V was pared by 7 bases and J by 8 bases, with 13 bases of the junction left unmatched. The germline CDR1 and CDR2 sequences are SNHLY and FYNNEI. The CDR3 has 15 amino acids. The CDR3 reads CASTTLGTSVDEQFF. The DNA for the CDR3 is TGTGCCAGCACTACCCTGGGGACTAGTGTGGATGAGCAGTTCTTC.

CDR3 region: CASGPGVGTDTQYF. In nucleotides, the CDR3 is TGTGCCAGCGGACCAGGGGTTGGGACAGATACGCAGTATTTT. The chain couples TRBV27 to TRBJ2-3; D possibly corresponds to TRBD1 (6 bases). This CDR3 comprises 14 residues. Germline lookup yields CDR1 MNHEY and CDR2 SMNVEV (reference sequence). V was trimmed by 8 bases and J by 3 bases, leaving 15 bases between them.

The chain combines TRBV27 with TRBJ1-1; 9 nucleotides agree with TRBD1. CDR1 and CDR2 (germline): MNHEY, SMNVEV (reference sequence). The CDR3 is 17 residues long. Trimming took 0 bases from V and 1 from J; bases not matched to a gene: 6. In nucleotides, the CDR3 is TGTGCCAGCAGTTTATCCCGGACAGGGGAGGCGAACACTGAAGCTTTCTTT. Its protein product is CASSLSRTGEANTEAFF.